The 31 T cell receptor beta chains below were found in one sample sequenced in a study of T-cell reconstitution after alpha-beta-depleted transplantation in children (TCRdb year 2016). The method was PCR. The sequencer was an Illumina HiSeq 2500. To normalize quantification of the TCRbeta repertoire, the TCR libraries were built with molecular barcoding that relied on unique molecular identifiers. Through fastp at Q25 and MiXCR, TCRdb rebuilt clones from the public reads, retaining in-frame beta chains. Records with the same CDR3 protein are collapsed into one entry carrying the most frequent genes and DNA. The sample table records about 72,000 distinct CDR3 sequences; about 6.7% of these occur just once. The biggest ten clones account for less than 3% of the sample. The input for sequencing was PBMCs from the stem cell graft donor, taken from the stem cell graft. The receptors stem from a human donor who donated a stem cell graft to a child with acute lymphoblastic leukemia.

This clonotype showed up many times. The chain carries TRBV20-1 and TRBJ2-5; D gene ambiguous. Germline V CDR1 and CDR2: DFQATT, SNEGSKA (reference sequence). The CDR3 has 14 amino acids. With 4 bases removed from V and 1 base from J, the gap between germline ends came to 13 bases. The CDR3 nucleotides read TGCAGTGCTACTCAAGAGGTCCTCCAAGAGACCCAGTACTTC. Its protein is CSATQEVLQETQYF.

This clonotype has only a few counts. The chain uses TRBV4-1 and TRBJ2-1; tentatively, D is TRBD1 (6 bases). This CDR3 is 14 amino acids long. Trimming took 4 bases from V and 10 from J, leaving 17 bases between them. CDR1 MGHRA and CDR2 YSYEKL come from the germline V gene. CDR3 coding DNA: TGCGCCAGCAGCCCCGTCTTACAGGGCTGGGAGCAGTTCTTC. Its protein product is CASSPVLQGWEQFF.

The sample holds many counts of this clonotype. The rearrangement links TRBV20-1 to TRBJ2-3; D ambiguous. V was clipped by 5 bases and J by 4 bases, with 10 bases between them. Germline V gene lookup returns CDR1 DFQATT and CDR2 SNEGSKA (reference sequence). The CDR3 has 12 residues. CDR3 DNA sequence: TGCAGTGCTGAAACAGCCTCAGATACGCAGTATTTT. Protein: CSAETASDTQYF.

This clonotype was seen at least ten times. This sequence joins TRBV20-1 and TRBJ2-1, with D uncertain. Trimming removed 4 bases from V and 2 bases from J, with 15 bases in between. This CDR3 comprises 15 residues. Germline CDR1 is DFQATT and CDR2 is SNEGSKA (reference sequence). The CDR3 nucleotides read TGCAGTGCTAACCCGAACACGATCCCCTACAATGAGCAGTTCTTC. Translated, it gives CSANPNTIPYNEQFF.

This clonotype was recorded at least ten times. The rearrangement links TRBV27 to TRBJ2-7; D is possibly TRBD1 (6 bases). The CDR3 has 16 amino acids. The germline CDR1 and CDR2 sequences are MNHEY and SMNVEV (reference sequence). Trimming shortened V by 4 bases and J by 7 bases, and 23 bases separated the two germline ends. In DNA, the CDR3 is TGTGCCAGCAGTTCAGGGGCCGGGGCCCAGACGGGAGAGCAGTACTTC. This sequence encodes CASSSGAGAQTGEQYF.

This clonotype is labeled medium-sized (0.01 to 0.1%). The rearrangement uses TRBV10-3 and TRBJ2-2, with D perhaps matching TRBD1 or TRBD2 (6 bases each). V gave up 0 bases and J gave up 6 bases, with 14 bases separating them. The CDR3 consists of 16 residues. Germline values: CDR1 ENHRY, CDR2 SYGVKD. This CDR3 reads CAISESGPGAPGELFF. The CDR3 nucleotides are TGTGCCATCAGTGAGTCAGGACCGGGGGCCCCCGGGGAGCTGTTTTTT.

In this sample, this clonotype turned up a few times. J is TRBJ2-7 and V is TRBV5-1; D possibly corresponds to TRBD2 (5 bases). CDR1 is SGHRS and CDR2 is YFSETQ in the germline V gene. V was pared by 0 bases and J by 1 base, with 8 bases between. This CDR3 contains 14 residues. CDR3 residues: CASSLASRSYEQYF. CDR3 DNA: TGCGCCAGCAGCTTGGCTAGCAGGTCCTACGAGCAGTACTTC.

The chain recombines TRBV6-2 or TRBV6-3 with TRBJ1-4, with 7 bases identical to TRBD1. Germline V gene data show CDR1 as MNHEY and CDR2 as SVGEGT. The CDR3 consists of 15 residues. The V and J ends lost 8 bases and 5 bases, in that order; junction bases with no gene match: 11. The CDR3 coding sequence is TGTGCCAGCGCCGAGATGGACAGGCGGAATGAAAAACTGTTTTTT. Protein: CASAEMDRRNEKLFF.

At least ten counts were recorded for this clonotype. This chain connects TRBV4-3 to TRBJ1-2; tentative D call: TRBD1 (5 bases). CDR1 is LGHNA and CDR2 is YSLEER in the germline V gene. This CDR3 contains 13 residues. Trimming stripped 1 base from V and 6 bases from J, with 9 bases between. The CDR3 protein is CASSQAGMDGYTF. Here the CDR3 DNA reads TGCGCCAGCAGCCAAGCAGGGATGGATGGCTACACCTTC.

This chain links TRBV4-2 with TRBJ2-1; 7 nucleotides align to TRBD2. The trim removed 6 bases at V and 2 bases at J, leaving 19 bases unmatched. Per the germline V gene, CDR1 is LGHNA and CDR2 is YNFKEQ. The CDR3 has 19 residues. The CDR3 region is CASRERSSAGYTTYNEQFF. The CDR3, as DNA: TGTGCCAGCAGGGAGCGATCATCAGCGGGATACACGACCTACAATGAGCAGTTCTTC.

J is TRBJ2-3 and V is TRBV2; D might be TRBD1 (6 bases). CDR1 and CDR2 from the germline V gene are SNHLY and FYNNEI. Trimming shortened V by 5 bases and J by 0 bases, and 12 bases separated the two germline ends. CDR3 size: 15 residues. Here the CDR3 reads CASSPQGTSTDTQYF. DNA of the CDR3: TGTGCCAGCAGTCCACAGGGTACTAGCACAGATACGCAGTATTTT.

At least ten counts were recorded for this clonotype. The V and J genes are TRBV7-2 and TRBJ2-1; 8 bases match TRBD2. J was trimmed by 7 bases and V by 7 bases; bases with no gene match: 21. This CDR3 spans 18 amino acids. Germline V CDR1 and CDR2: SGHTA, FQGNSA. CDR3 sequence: CASTPRGGPILVPNEQFF. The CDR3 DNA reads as TGTGCCAGCACCCCCCGCGGGGGGCCGATATTGGTGCCTAATGAGCAGTTCTTC.

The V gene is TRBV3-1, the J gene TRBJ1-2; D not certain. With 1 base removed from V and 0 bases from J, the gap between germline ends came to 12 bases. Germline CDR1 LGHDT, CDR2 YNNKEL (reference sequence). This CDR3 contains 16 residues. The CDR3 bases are TGTGCCAGCAGCCAAGGAAGGGTGGGAGCTAACTATGGCTACACCTTC. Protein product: CASSQGRVGANYGYTF.

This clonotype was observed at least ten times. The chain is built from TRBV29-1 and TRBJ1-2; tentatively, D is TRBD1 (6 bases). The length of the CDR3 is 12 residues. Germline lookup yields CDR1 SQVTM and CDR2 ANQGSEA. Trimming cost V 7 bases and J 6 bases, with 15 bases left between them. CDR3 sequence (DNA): TGCAGCGCTGGGGGGGCCATCGATGGCTACACCTTC. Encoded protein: CSAGGAIDGYTF.

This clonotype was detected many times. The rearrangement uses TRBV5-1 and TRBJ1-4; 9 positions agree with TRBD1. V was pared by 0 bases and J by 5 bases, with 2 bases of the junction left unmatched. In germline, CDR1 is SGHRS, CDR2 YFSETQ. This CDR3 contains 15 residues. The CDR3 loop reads CASSLVGTGNEKLFF. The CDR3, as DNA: TGCGCCAGCAGCTTGGTTGGGACAGGGAATGAAAAACTGTTTTTT.

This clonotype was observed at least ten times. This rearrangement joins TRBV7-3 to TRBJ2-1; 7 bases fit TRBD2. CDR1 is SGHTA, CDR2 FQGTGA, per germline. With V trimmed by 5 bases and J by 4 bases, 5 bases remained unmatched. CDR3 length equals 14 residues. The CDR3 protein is CASSPAAGYNEQFF. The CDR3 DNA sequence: TGTGCCAGCAGCCCAGCAGCGGGATACAATGAGCAGTTCTTC.

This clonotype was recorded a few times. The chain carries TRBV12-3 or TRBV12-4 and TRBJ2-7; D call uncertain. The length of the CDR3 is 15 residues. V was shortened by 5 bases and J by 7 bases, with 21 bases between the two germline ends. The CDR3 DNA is TGTGCCAGCAGTCGGGTGCTCGGTGGATCGCGGGAGCAGTACTTC. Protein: CASSRVLGGSREQYF.

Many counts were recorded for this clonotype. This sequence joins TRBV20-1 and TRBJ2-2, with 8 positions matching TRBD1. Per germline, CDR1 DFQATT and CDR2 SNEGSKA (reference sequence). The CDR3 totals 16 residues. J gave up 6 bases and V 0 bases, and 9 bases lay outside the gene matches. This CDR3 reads CSARDVGQGSAGELFF. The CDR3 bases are TGCAGTGCTAGAGATGTAGGACAGGGAAGTGCCGGGGAGCTGTTTTTT.

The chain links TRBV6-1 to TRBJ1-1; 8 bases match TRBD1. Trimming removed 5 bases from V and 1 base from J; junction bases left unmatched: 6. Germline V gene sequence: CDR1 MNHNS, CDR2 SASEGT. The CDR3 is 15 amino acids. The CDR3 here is CASSTPGQENTEAFF. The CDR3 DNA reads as TGTGCCAGCAGTACACCGGGACAGGAGAACACTGAAGCTTTCTTT.

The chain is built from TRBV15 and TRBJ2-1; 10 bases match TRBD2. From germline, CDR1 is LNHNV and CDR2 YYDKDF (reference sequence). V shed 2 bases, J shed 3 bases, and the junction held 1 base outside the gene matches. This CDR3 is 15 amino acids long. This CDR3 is CATSRSSGGYNEQFF. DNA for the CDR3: TGTGCCACCAGCAGATCTAGCGGGGGCTACAATGAGCAGTTCTTC.

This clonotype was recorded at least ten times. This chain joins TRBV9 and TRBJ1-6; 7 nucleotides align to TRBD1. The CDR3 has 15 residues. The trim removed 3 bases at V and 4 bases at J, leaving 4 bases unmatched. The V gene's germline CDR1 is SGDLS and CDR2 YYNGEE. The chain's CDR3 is CASSGTGAYNSPLHF. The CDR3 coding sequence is TGTGCCAGCAGCGGTACAGGGGCTTATAATTCACCCCTCCACTTT.

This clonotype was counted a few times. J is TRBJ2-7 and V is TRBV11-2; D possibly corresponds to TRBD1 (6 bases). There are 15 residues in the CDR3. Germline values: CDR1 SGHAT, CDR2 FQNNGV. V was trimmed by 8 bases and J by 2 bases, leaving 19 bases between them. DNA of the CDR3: TGTGCCAGCGGGAAGACTGCCAGGGGAACCTACGAGCAGTACTTC. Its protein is CASGKTARGTYEQYF. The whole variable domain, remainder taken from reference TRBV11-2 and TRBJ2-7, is EAGVAQSPRYKIIEKRQSVAFWCNPISGHATLYWYQQILGQGPKLLIQFQNNGVVDDSQLPKDRFSAERLKGVDSTLKIQPAKLEDSAVYLCASGKTARGTYEQYFGPGTRLTVT.

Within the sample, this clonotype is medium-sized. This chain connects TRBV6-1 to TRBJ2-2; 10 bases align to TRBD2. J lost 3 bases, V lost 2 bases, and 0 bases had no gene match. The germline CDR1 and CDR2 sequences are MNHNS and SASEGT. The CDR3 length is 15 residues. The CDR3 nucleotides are TGTGCCAGCAGTGAACTAGCGGGAGACACCGGGGAGCTGTTTTTT. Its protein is CASSELAGDTGELFF.

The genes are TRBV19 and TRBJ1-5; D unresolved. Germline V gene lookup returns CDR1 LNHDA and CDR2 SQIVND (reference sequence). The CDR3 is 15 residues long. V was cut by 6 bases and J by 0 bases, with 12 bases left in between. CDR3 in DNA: TGTGCCAGTAGACCCTACGGTGATAGCAATCAGCCCCAGCATTTT. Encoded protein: CASRPYGDSNQPQHF. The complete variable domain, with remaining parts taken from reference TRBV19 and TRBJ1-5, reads DGGITQSPKYLFRKEGQNVTLSCEQNLNHDAMYWYRQDPGQGLRLIYYSQIVNDFQKGDIAEGYSVSREKKESFPLTVTSAQKNPTAFYLCASRPYGDSNQPQHFGDGTRLSIL.

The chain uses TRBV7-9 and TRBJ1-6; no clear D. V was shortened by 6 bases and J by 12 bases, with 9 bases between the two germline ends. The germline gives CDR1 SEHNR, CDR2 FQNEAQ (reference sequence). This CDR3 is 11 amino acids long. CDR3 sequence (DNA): TGTGCCAGCAGTCCCGAAGAACCCCTCCACTTT. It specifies CASSPEEPLHF.

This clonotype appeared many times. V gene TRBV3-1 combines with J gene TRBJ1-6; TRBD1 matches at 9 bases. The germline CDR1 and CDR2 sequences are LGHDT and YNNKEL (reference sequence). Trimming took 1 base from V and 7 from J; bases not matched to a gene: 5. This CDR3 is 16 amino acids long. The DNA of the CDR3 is TGTGCCAGCAGCCAAGTTGGGACAGGGAAAAATTCACCCCTCCACTTT. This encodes CASSQVGTGKNSPLHF.

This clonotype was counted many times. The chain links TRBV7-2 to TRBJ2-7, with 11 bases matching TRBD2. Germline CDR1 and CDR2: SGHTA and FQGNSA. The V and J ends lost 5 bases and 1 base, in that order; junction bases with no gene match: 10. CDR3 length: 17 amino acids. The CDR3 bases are TGTGCCAGCAGCCGGCCCCCTAGCGGGGGGTATTCCTACGAGCAGTACTTC. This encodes CASSRPPSGGYSYEQYF.

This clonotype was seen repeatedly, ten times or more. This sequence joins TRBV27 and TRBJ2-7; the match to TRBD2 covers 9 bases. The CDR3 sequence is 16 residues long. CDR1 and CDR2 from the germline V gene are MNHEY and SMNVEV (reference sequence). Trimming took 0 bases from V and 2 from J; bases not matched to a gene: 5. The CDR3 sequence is CASSLSGLATPYEQYF. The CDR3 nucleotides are TGTGCCAGCAGTTTATCCGGACTAGCGACCCCCTACGAGCAGTACTTC.

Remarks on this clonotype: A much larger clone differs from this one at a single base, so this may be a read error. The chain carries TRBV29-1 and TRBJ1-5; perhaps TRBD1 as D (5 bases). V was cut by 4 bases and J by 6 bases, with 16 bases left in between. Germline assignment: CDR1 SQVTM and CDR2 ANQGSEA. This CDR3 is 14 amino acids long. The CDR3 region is CSVVVGDEGQPQHF. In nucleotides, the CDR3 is TGCAGCGTTGTCGTCGGGGACGAAGGTCAGCCCCAGCATTTT. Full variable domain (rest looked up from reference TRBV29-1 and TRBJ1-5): SAVISQKPSRDICQRGTSLTIQCQVDSQVTMMFWYRQQPGQSLTLIATANQGSEATYESGFVIDKFPISRPNLTFSTLTVSNMSPEDSSIYLCSVVVGDEGQPQHFGDGTRLSIL.

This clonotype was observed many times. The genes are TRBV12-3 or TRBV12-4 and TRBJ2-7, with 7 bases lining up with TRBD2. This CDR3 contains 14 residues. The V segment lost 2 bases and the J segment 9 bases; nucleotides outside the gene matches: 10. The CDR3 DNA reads TGTGCCAGCAGTTTATCGCCCGGACTAGTAGGGCAGTACTTC. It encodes CASSLSPGLVGQYF.

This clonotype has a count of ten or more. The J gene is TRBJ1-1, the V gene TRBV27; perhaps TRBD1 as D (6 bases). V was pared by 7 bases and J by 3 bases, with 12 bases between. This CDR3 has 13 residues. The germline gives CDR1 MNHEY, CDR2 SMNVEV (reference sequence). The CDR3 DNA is TGTGCCAGCACGGGGGGCATGGACACTGAAGCTTTCTTT. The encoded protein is CASTGGMDTEAFF.